The 8 T cell receptor beta chains listed next were all sequenced from one sample in a study of shared clonotypes between healthy human individuals. Generated by immunoSEQ multiplex PCR, the TCRdb table keeps only in-frame clones and is missing some. The table lists some 1.5 million clones, 95% to 99% of them singletons, with 0.45% in the top ten. Sequencing was done on a sample of naive CD4+ T cells sorted from blood. Subset meaning: CD45RA+ positively selected. Receptors were obtained from a young man in good health.

This rearrangement joins TRBV19 to TRBJ2-7; the D is unclear. CDR3 size: 15 residues. Germline-derived CDR1 and CDR2 are LNHDA and SQIVND (reference sequence). Trimming removed 1 base at V and 2 bases at J, with 12 bases between. CDR3 sequence: CASSIVGRSPYEQYF. CDR3 coding DNA: TGTGCCAGTAGTATAGTCGGCAGGTCGCCCTACGAGCAGTACTTC.

This chain connects TRBV27 to TRBJ2-1; 13 nucleotides align to TRBD2. V trimming: 6 bases; J trimming: 8 bases; junction bases outside the gene matches: 1. The CDR3 has 13 residues. The germline CDR1 and CDR2 sequences are MNHEY and SMNVEV (reference sequence). CDR3 sequence: CASRLAGGHEQFF. The CDR3 nucleotides read TGTGCCAGCAGACTAGCGGGAGGGCATGAGCAGTTCTTC.

This rearrangement joins TRBV7-2 to TRBJ1-1; 11 bases align to TRBD1. Trimming cost V 6 bases and J 4 bases; bases outside gene matches: 4. Germline V lookup: CDR1 SGHTA, CDR2 FQGNSA. The CDR3 runs to 14 residues. CDR3 DNA sequence: TGTGCCAGCAGACCCGGGACAGGGGGCACTGAAGCTTTCTTT. Protein: CASRPGTGGTEAFF.

CDR3 residues: CASSEPGTGPDGYTF. The DNA of the CDR3 is TGCGCCAGCAGTGAGCCAGGGACAGGGCCGGATGGCTACACCTTC. The chain uses TRBV10-1 and TRBJ1-2; 9 bases fit TRBD1. The V gene's germline CDR1 is WNHNN and CDR2 SYGVQD (reference sequence). The CDR3 loop spans 15 amino acids. Unmatched junction bases numbered 7, after V lost 2 bases and J lost 6 bases.

The rearrangement uses TRBV12-5 and TRBJ1-2, with no clear D. V was cut by 1 base and J by 4 bases, with 7 bases left in between. The CDR3 is 13 amino acids. Germline CDR1 is LGHNT and CDR2 is FRNRAP. The CDR3 sequence is CASGLARSYGYTF. DNA for the CDR3: TGTGCTAGTGGTTTGGCCAGAAGCTATGGCTACACCTTC.

The chain recombines TRBV6-1 with TRBJ2-3, with TRBD2 identical over 8 bases. With 5 bases clipped from V and 2 bases from J, the junction kept 3 bases outside the gene matches. Germline V gives CDR1 MNHNS, CDR2 SASEGT. CDR3 length: 14 residues. CDR3 bases: TGTGCCAGCAGTACTAGCGGCTACACAGATACGCAGTATTTT. Translated: CASSTSGYTDTQYF.

The V and J genes are TRBV27 and TRBJ2-7, with a weak D call TRBD1 (5 bases). The germline V gene has CDR1 MNHEY and CDR2 SMNVEV (reference sequence). The CDR3 is made up of 16 amino acids. V shed 2 bases and J shed 5 bases, with 19 bases lying between them. The CDR3, as DNA: TGTGCCAGCAGTTTAACCTCCGTAGGGGTGTTCGACGAGCAGTACTTC. Translating gives CASSLTSVGVFDEQYF.

CDR3: CASSLGGSEETQYF. The CDR3 nucleotides read TGTGCCAGCAGCTTGGGGGGGTCGGAAGAGACCCAGTACTTC. The chain carries TRBV5-4 and TRBJ2-5; D could derive from TRBD1 or TRBD2 (5 bases each). V lost 0 bases to trimming and J lost 3 bases, with 9 bases between them. This CDR3 region has 14 residues. Germline-derived CDR1 and CDR2 are SGHNT and YYREEE (reference sequence).